The 16 T cell receptor beta chains in this list originate from one sample, sequenced in a study of Graves' ophthalmopathy and Graves' hyperthyroidism. RNA transcripts were the template, and TCR beta CDR3 regions were amplified from them. An initial RT-PCR round employing HTBI primers preceded a second-round multiplex PCR. TCRdb recomputed calls from the multiplex PCR reads with MiXCR, one row per CDR3 protein. Of approximately 210,000 distinct CDR3 sequences listed, under 25% are singletons. The material sequenced was peripheral blood. Receptors originate from a woman aged 45-65 years with Graves' ophthalmopathy.

This clonotype came up many times. The chain joins TRBV2 to TRBJ1-5; no firm D call. The CDR3 spans 14 residues. Trimming took off 8 bases at V and 7 bases at J, with 18 bases between the two ends. Germline lookup yields CDR1 SNHLY and CDR2 FYNNEI. Here the CDR3 reads CASQGVRKGQPQHF. The CDR3 region has the DNA TGTGCCAGCCAAGGAGTGAGGAAAGGACAGCCCCAGCATTTT.

This clonotype appeared a few times. One end of the junction is discordant with germline, which a read error may explain. J is TRBJ2-7 and V is TRBV6-1; the D gene is possibly TRBD1 (5 bases). The CDR3 has 14 amino acids. Germline V gene lookup returns CDR1 MNHNS and CDR2 SASEGT. The CDR3 DNA reads TGTGTCAGCAGTGGTACAGGACCGCTCTACGAGCAGTACTTC. This encodes CVSSGTGPLYEQYF.

This clonotype was detected ten times or more. The V and J genes are TRBV4-1 and TRBJ1-6; 9 positions agree with TRBD1. Germline CDR1 MGHRA, CDR2 YSYEKL. This CDR3 is 15 amino acids long. Trimming at V came to 1 base and at J to 7 bases, leaving 2 bases not matched to a gene. CDR3 in amino acids: CASSQVGTGNSPLHF. The CDR3 coding sequence is TGCGCCAGCAGCCAAGTGGGGACAGGGAATTCACCCCTCCACTTT.

This clonotype was observed at least ten times. This chain joins TRBV6-1 and TRBJ1-6, with 8 bases lining up with TRBD1. Trimming cost V 6 bases and J 8 bases; bases outside gene matches: 12. The CDR3 contains 16 residues. From germline, CDR1 is MNHNS and CDR2 SASEGT. CDR3 sequence reads: CASRTPGGQAHSPLHF. The CDR3 DNA sequence: TGTGCCAGCAGGACCCCAGGGGGCCAAGCTCATTCACCCCTCCACTTT.

In this sample, this clonotype turned up a few times. The rearrangement uses TRBV28 and TRBJ1-5; a weak D match, TRBD1 (5 bases). Trimming took off 3 bases at V and 4 bases at J, with 10 bases between the two ends. Germline-derived CDR1 and CDR2 are MDHEN and SYDVKM. CDR3 size: 14 residues. The CDR3 loop is CASSFVQENQPQHF. The DNA of the CDR3 is TGTGCCAGCAGTTTTGTACAGGAGAATCAGCCCCAGCATTTT.

This clonotype was picked up many times. The chain is built from TRBV6-1 and TRBJ1-5; D is uncertain. This CDR3 region has 14 residues. From germline, CDR1 is MNHNS and CDR2 SASEGT. Trimming cost V 7 bases and J 0 bases, with 10 bases left between them. The CDR3 reads CASNWQDSNQPQHF. Written as DNA, the CDR3 is TGTGCCAGCAACTGGCAGGATAGCAATCAGCCCCAGCATTTT.

There are many counts of this clonotype. The chain carries TRBV5-1 and TRBJ1-5; 9 nucleotides line up with TRBD1. The germline V gene encodes CDR1 SGHRS and CDR2 YFSETQ. J gave up 7 bases and V 4 bases, and 6 bases lay outside the gene matches. The CDR3 covers 14 residues. This chain's CDR3 is CASSPGGQGQPQHF. CDR3 coding DNA: TGCGCCAGCAGCCCTGGGGGACAGGGACAGCCCCAGCATTTT.

The chain couples TRBV9 to TRBJ1-2; unclear D gene. Trimming shortened V by 5 bases and J by 8 bases, and 13 bases separated the two germline ends. The CDR3 sequence is 12 residues long. Germline V gene data show CDR1 as SGDLS and CDR2 as YYNGEE. The chain's CDR3 is CASSHEQLGYTF. DNA for the CDR3: TGTGCCAGCAGTCATGAACAACTCGGCTACACCTTC.

This clonotype was detected many times. The chain uses TRBV24-1 and TRBJ1-2; no clear D gene. Per germline, CDR1 KGHDR and CDR2 SFDVKD. Between the trimmed V and J ends, which lost 6 bases and 7 bases, there was a span of 8 bases. This CDR3 region has 11 residues. CDR3 sequence (DNA): TGTGCCACCAGTACCGGGGTTGGCTACACCTTC. It codes for CATSTGVGYTF.

At least ten counts were recorded for this clonotype. The CDR3 nucleotides are TGTGCCAGCAGTTTACCGGGGGCGCACACTGAAGCTTTCTTT. It translates to CASSLPGAHTEAFF. This sequence joins TRBV27 and TRBJ1-1; maybe TRBD1 (6 bases). Per the germline V gene, CDR1 is MNHEY and CDR2 is SMNVEV (reference sequence). V was cut by 2 bases and J by 3 bases, with 10 bases left in between. CDR3 length equals 14 residues.

The V gene is TRBV28, the J gene TRBJ1-1, with unresolved D. The V end was cut by 9 bases, the J end by 6 bases, with 23 bases between. CDR1 and CDR2 from the germline V gene are MDHEN and SYDVKM. The CDR3 contains 15 residues. The CDR3 coding sequence is TGTGCCAGTTTCGTAACTGTGGTTGGGAAAGCTGAAGCTTTCTTT. Translated: CASFVTVVGKAEAFF.

This clonotype was seen many times. This sequence joins TRBV12-3 or TRBV12-4 and TRBJ2-5, with TRBD2 identical over 10 bases. This CDR3 has 14 amino acids. Trimming at V came to 8 bases and at J to 1 base, leaving 4 bases not matched to a gene. CDR3 sequence (DNA): TGTGCCAGCGGAAGGACTAGCGGCCAAGAGACCCAGTACTTC. It codes for CASGRTSGQETQYF.

This clonotype was seen repeatedly, ten times or more. The V call is TRBV27, the J call TRBJ2-7, with a tentative D call TRBD2 (5 bases). With 10 bases removed from V and 2 bases from J, the gap between germline ends came to 15 bases. The germline CDR1 and CDR2 sequences are MNHEY and SMNVEV (reference sequence). This CDR3 contains 13 residues. Here the CDR3 reads CATQRGNPYEQYF. CDR3 bases: TGTGCCACCCAACGGGGAAACCCCTACGAGCAGTACTTC.

This clonotype has only one observation. The chain uses TRBV14 and TRBJ2-5; D ambiguous. Germline lookup yields CDR1 SGHDN and CDR2 FVKESK. The CDR3 covers 15 residues. Deletions cut 0 bases from V and 2 bases from J, with 10 bases between. Here the CDR3 DNA reads TGTGCCAGCAGCCAAGACTGGTCAAAACAAGAGACCCAGTACTTC. This codes for CASSQDWSKQETQYF. The whole variable domain, remainder taken from reference TRBV14 and TRBJ2-5, is EAGVTQFPSHSVIEKGQTVTLRCDPISGHDNLYWYRRVMGKEIKFLLHFVKESKQDESGMPNNRFLAERTGGTYSTLKVQPAELEDSGVYFCASSQDWSKQETQYFGPGTRLLVL.

This clonotype was seen at least ten times. J is TRBJ2-7 and V is TRBV20-1; tentative D call: TRBD1 (6 bases). The germline V and J ends were trimmed by 2 bases and 2 bases, with 13 bases remaining between them. Germline values: CDR1 DFQATT, CDR2 SNEGSKA (reference sequence). The CDR3 has 14 amino acids. The CDR3 loop is CSARQQGGPYEQYF. The CDR3 DNA reads as TGCAGTGCTAGACAACAGGGCGGTCCCTACGAGCAGTACTTC.

At least ten counts were recorded for this clonotype. The chain carries TRBV28 and TRBJ2-7; the D is unclear. Trimming cost V 7 bases and J 3 bases, with 13 bases left between them. Germline lookup yields CDR1 MDHEN and CDR2 SYDVKM. There are 13 residues in the CDR3. For the CDR3, the DNA is TGTGCCAGCAAAGATTTAGGGAACTACGAGCAGTACTTC. Amino acid sequence: CASKDLGNYEQYF.